The 7 T cell receptor beta chains in this list originate from one sample, sequenced in a study of PD-1 blockade in classical Hodgkin lymphoma. Some clones are missing from TCRdb's copy, which holds only in-frame ones; the method was immunoSEQ multiplex PCR. This sample has about 25,000 clones, with approximately 93% found just once. Time point defined: newly diagnosed, previously untreated cHL patient sample. Sequences were obtained from peripheral blood mononuclear cells (PBMCs). The receptors here all came from a human donor with classical Hodgkin lymphoma.

This sequence joins TRBV28 and TRBJ1-1; weak D call: TRBD1 (5 bases). The length of the CDR3 is 15 residues. V lost 7 bases and J lost 0, with 15 bases in between. Germline V gives CDR1 MDHEN, CDR2 SYDVKM. The CDR3 region is CASIWGSGVNTEAFF. DNA for the CDR3: TGTGCCAGCATCTGGGGCAGTGGGGTGAACACTGAAGCTTTCTTT.

This chain joins TRBV10-1 and TRBJ2-5; D gene uncertain. The CDR3 has 13 amino acids. Germline V gives CDR1 WNHNN, CDR2 SYGVQD (reference sequence). V dropped 3 bases and J dropped 3 bases, with 8 bases sitting between them. As DNA, the CDR3 is TGCGCCAGCAGTGACAGTCTCAAAGAGACCCAGTACTTC. This sequence encodes CASSDSLKETQYF.

The rearrangement links TRBV7-2 to TRBJ2-3, with D possibly being TRBD2 (5 bases). The CDR3 is 18 residues long. Germline V gene lookup returns CDR1 SGHTA and CDR2 FQGNSA. V lost 0 bases and J 4 bases, leaving 20 bases between the germline ends. The CDR3 loop reads CASSLAPILAPRADTQYF. CDR3 nucleotide sequence: TGTGCCAGCAGCTTAGCGCCTATCCTAGCCCCCCGGGCAGATACGCAGTATTTT.

The V and J genes are TRBV10-3 and TRBJ2-2; 12 positions match TRBD2. Trimming at V came to 6 bases and at J to 7 bases, leaving 15 bases not matched to a gene. Germline values: CDR1 ENHRY, CDR2 SYGVKD. The CDR3 consists of 18 residues. The CDR3 DNA reads as TGTGCCATCAGCGTCCTTGGACTAGCGGGGTCCTCGGGCGGGGAGCTGTTTTTT. Translation gives CAISVLGLAGSSGGELFF.

This clone occurred once. V usage is TRBV9 and J usage is TRBJ1-4; TRBD1 is a possible D gene (6 bases). The CDR3 runs 15 residues. V dropped 0 bases and J dropped 8 bases, with 14 bases sitting between them. Germline V gives CDR1 SGDLS, CDR2 YYNGEE. The CDR3 DNA reads TGTGCCAGCAGCGTAGCTGTACAGGGTGGGGAAAAACTGTTTTTT. Translation: CASSVAVQGGEKLFF.

This clone was recorded only once. J is TRBJ2-1 and V is TRBV15, with D perhaps matching TRBD1 or TRBD2 (5 bases each). This CDR3 has 15 amino acids. From germline, CDR1 is LNHNV and CDR2 YYDKDF (reference sequence). Trimming took 0 bases from V and 9 from J, leaving 15 bases between them. The CDR3 loop is CATSRDEGRVSEQFF. CDR3 DNA: TGTGCCACCAGCAGAGATGAGGGCAGGGTGAGTGAGCAGTTCTTC. The full variable domain, in which reference TRBV15 and TRBJ2-1 provide the parts outside the CDR3, is DAMVIQNPRYQVTQFGKPVTLSCSQTLNHNVMYWYQQKSSQAPKLLFHYYDKDFNNEADTPDNFQSRRPNTSFCFLDIRSPGLGDTAMYLCATSRDEGRVSEQFFGPGTRLTVL.

This sequence joins TRBV30 and TRBJ1-2; D is unclear. Trimming cost V 3 bases and J 8 bases, with 7 bases left between them. The CDR3 spans 10 residues. Germline CDR1 and CDR2: GTSNPN and SVGIG (reference sequence). The CDR3 region has the DNA TGTGCCTGGAGAGGTACGGGCTACACCTTC. It translates to CAWRGTGYTF.